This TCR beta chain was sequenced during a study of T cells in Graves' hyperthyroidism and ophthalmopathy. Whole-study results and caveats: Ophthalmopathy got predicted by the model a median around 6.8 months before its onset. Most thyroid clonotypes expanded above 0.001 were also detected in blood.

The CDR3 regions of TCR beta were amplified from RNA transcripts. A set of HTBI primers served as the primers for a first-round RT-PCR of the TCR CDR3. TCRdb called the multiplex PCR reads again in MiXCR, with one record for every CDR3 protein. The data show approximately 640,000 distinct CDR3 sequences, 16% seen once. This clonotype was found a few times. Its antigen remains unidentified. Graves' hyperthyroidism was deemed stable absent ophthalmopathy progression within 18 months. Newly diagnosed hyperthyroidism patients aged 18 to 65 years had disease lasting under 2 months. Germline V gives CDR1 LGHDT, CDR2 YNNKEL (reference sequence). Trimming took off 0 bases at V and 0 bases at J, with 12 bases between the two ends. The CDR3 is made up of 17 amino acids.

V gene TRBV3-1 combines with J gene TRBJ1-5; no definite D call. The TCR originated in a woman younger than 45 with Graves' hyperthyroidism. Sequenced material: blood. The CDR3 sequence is CASSQDLPGDSNQPQHF. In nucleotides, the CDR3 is TGTGCCAGCAGCCAAGATCTGCCCGGCGATAGCAATCAGCCCCAGCATTTT.